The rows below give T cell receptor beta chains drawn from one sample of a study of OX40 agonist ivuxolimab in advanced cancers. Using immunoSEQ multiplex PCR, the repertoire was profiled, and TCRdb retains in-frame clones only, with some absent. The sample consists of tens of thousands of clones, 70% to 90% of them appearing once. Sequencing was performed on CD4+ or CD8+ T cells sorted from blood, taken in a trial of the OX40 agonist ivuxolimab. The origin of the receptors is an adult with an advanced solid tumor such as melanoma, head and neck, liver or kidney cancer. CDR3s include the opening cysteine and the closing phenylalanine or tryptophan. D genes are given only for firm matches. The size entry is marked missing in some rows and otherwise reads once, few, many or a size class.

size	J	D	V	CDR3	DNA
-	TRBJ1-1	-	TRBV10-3	CASRDTYTEAFF	TGTGCCAGTCGGGACACCTACACTGAAGCTTTCTTT
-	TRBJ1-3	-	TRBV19	CASSSWSGAGNTIYF	TGTGCCAGTAGTAGTTGGAGCGGAGCTGGAAACACCATATATTTT
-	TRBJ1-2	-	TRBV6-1	CASSETWANTVYGYTF	TGTGCCAGCAGTGAAACATGGGCGAATACAGTCTATGGCTACACCTTC
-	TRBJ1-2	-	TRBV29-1	CSVDSGDGYTF	TGCAGCGTTGATTCCGGGGATGGCTACACCTTC
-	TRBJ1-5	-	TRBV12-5	CASGDGSLNQPQHF	TGTGCTAGTGGTGACGGTTCCCTTAATCAGCCCCAGCATTTT
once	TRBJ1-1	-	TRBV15	CATSRDRGGQAFF	TGTGCCACCAGCAGAGATCGGGGAGGGCAGGCTTTCTTT
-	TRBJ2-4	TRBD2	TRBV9	CASSVGLAGGPLSIQYF	TGTGCCAGCAGCGTCGGGCTAGCGGGAGGGCCCCTGAGCATTCAGTACTTC
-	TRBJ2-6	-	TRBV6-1	CASSEAGSGANVLTF	TGTGCCAGCAGTGAAGCGGGGTCTGGGGCCAACGTCCTGACTTTC
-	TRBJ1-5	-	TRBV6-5	CASGQFNQPQHF	TGTGCCAGTGGACAGTTCAATCAGCCCCAGCATTTT
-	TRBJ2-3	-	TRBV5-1	CASSPPDSRRERSDTQYF	TGCGCCAGCAGCCCACCGGATAGTAGGAGGGAGAGATCAGATACGCAGTATTTT
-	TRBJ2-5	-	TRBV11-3	CASREEGGQETQYF	TGTGCCAGCAGGGAAGAAGGGGGCCAAGAGACCCAGTACTTC
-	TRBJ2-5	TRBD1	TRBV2	CASSLRTGSMETQYF	TGTGCCAGCAGTCTAAGGACAGGGTCTATGGAGACCCAGTACTTC
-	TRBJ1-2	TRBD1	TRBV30	CAWSPTARGNYGYTF	TGTGCCTGGAGCCCGACAGCCAGGGGGAACTATGGCTACACCTTC
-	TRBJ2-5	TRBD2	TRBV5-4	CASSTGGVRVKETQYF	TGTGCCAGCAGTACGGGGGGAGTCCGGGTCAAAGAGACCCAGTACTTC
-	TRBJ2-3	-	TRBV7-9	CASSLAGGPRTDTQYF	TGTGCCAGCAGCTTAGCAGGTGGACCACGCACAGATACGCAGTATTTT
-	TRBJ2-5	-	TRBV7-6	CASSSTQYF	TGTGCCAGCAGCTCGACCCAGTACTTC